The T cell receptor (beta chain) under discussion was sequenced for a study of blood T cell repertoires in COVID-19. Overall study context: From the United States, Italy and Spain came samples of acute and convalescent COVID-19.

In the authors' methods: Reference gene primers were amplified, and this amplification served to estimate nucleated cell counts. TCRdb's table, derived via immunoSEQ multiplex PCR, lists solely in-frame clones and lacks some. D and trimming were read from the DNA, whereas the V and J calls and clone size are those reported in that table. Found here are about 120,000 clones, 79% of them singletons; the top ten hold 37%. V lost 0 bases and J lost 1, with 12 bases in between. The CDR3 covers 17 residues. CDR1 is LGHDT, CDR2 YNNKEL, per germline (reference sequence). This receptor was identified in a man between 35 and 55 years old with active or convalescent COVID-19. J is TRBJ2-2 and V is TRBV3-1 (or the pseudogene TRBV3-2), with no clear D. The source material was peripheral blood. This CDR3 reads CASSQDRGPRNTGELFF. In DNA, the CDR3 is TGTGCCAGCAGCCAAGATCGCGGCCCGCGGAACACCGGGGAGCTGTTTTTT.